The table lists the clone carrying this T cell receptor beta chain with a few counts. No antigen is known for it. This specimen belongs to a study of beta chain features in type 1 diabetes. Whole-study findings and limits: There was a moderate but significant shortening of TCRB CDR3s in all four CD4+ subsets of Type 1 diabetes patients. In comparison with healthy donors, patients had naive, central memory and Treg TCRB repertoires that appeared more similar.

V was clipped by 5 bases and J by 6 bases, with 17 bases between them. CDR1 is ENHRY and CDR2 is SYGVKD in the germline V gene. CDR3 length equals 14 residues. The study reverse transcribed the entire isolated RNA, so it sequenced expressed TCRB transcripts. Libraries were prepared by immunoSEQ multiplex PCR; TCRdb keeps only in-frame clonotypes and omits some of them. Of over 600,000 clones listed, over 10% are singletons. The chain combines TRBV10-3 with TRBJ2-7; D tentatively reads TRBD1 or TRBD2 (5 bases each). This receptor was identified in a man aged 25 to 40 with type 1 diabetes. The sample comprised naive CD4+ T cells from blood. The CDR3 reads CAISSRDLSPEQYF. In DNA, the CDR3 is TGTGCCATCAGTTCCCGGGACCTCTCCCCCGAGCAGTACTTC.